This T cell receptor (beta chain) was recorded in a study of cytomegalovirus exposure and HLA in healthy donors. As for the study in general: Genetic ancestry analysis placed around four fifths of the 350 to 500 donors that were genotyped in the Caucasian-associated cluster.

A word on this clone: Its antigen is not identified.

The CDR3 is 15 residues long. Germline loops: CDR1 SSHAT, CDR2 FNYEAQ (reference sequence). Unmatched junction bases numbered 7, after V lost 5 bases and J lost 4 bases. Every donor was a healthy person donating bone marrow. Whole-study findings and limits: Analysis was performed later, and it showed HLA-associated TCR beta chains to be more clonally expanded than equally common others. Previous analysis showed most TCR beta V segments were productive about 87% or about 30% of the time.

PCR involved 60 Vbeta and 13 Jbeta primers. Sequenced by immunoSEQ multiplex PCR; TCRdb stores in-frame clones only, minus some. The data show around 150,000 clones, 76% seen once. Sequencing was performed on PBMCs. The TCR sequence derives from a man aged 40-55 years in good health and CMV-seronegative. The chain couples TRBV7-7 to TRBJ2-7; 11 bases map to TRBD2. This CDR3 reads CASSPGLAAPYEQYF. The CDR3 coding sequence is TGTGCCAGCAGCCCGGGACTAGCGGCGCCGTACGAGCAGTACTTC.